This T cell receptor beta chain was found in a study of T cell repertoires in cytomegalovirus infection (dated by TCRdb to the late 2010s). In the study overall: Peptide stimulations targeted recently identified HLA-C-restricted CMV epitopes, whose presentation resists viral immunomodulation, together with well-studied HLA-B-restricted epitopes. Because public TCR beta signatures pointed to carriage of CMV infection together with the matching HLA type, the HLA type of each donor mattered for the analysis. On the study overall, not on this receptor specifically: In the ex vivo response, HLA-C-restricted CMV-specific TCR beta clonotypes were dominant, and in two of eight donors the single most frequent clonotype came from this HLA-C-restricted group. In both this cohort and an independent cohort of several hundred donors, the cumulative frequency of public TCR beta family members distinguished carriers of CMV infection plus the relevant HLA type.

This clonotype showed up just a few times. Which antigen it targets is not known. Base qualities are not provided; no much larger clone lies one nucleotide away. V is cut back by 0 bases and J by 9 bases, with 8 bases in the junction unmatched. The CDR3 sequence holds 16 residues, the cysteine and phenylalanine included. Solely the CDR3 DNA is kept, with 48 bases framed from the first base. CDR1 SGHAT and CDR2 FQNNGV were looked up in the germline V gene. The sequencer was an Illumina HiSeq 1500. In-frame beta chains were kept once TCRdb had trimmed the public reads at Q25 with fastp and called clones with MiXCR. When rows share a CDR3 protein, they turn into one entry using the most common DNA and genes. The sample table holds roughly 990,000 distinct CDR3 sequences, of which approximately 30% were seen once. In total, the top ten clones hold 10% to 15% of the sample. According to the study, the label for this sample's treatment or condition signals: in vitro stimulation with specific CMV peptide epitopes to enrich CMV-specific T cells.

The source is a human donor in good health (CMV status not recorded). Some clones in this sample may be carry-over from other donors' samples. The chain is assembled from TRBV11-2 and TRBJ2-1; the central 10 bases match TRBD1. This sample comprised cultured CD8+ T cells from PBMCs, obtained from culture after CMV antigen stimulation. In nucleotides, the sequence is TGTGCCAGCAGCTTAGAAGGGACAGGGGTGTCTGGTGAGCAGTTCTTC. This encodes CASSLEGTGVSGEQFF.